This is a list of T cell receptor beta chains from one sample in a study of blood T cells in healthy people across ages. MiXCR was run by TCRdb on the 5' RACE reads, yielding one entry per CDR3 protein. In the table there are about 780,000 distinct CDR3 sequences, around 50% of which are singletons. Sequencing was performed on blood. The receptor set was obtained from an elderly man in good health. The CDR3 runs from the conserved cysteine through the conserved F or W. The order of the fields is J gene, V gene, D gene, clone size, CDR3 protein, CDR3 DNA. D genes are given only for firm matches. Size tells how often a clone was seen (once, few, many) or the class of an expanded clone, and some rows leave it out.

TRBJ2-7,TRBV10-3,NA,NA,CAISVVTGPYNEQYF,TGTGCCATCAGTGTGGTAACAGGGCCCTACAATGAGCAGTACTTC
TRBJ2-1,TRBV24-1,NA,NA,CATSDFKGARYNEQFF,TGTGCCACCAGTGATTTCAAAGGGGCGCGGTACAATGAGCAGTTCTTC
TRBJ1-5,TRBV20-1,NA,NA,CSASMDSPFTQPQHF,TGCAGTGCTTCCATGGACTCACCCTTCACTCAGCCCCAGCATTTT
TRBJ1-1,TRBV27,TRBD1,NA,CASSVGQGYTEAFF,TGTGCCAGCAGTGTAGGACAGGGTTACACTGAAGCTTTCTTT
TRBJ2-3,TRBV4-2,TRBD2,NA,CASSQTGQREDTQYF,TGTGCCAGCAGCCAGACGGGCCAGCGGGAGGATACGCAGTATTTT
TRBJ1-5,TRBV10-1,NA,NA,CASSASGGAGQPQHF,TGCGCCAGCAGTGCCTCGGGAGGGGCGGGACAGCCCCAGCATTTT
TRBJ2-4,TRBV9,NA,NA,CASSVGGEQYF,TGTGCCAGCAGCGTAGGCGGGGAGCAGTACTTC
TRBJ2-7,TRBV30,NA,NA,CAWSTGDTYEQYF,TGTGCCTGGAGTACCGGGGATACCTACGAGCAGTACTTC
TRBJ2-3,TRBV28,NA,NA,CAIRTQSTDTQYF,TGTGCCATCAGGACCCAAAGCACAGATACGCAGTATTTT
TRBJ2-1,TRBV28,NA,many,CASSSYNEQFF,TGTGCCAGCAGCTCATACAATGAGCAGTTCTTC
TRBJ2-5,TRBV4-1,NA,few,CASSQGDDGQYKYF,TGCGCCAGCAGCCAAGGGGACGACGGACAATATAAGTACTTC
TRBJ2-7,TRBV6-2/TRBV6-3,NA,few,CASSPTLVSYEQYF,TGTGCCAGCAGTCCAACACTTGTATCCTACGAGCAGTACTTC
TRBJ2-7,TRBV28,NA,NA,CAASRNHGKSYEQYF,TGTGCCGCTTCTAGGAACCATGGCAAGTCCTACGAGCAGTACTTC
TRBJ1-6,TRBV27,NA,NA,CASSRTIADSPLHF,TGTGCCAGCAGTCGGACAATAGCCGATTCACCCCTCCACTTT
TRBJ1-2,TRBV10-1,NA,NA,CASSETPDYGYTF,TGCGCCAGCAGTGAGACTCCAGACTATGGCTACACCTTC
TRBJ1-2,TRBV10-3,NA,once,CAISKGIESNGYTF,TGTGCCATCAGTAAGGGGATCGAGTCGAATGGCTACACCTTC
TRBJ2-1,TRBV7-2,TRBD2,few,CASSRGGVYGEQFF,TGTGCCAGCAGCCGGGGGGGGGTTTACGGTGAGCAGTTCTTC
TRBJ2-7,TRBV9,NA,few,CASSPRVRGEQYF,TGTGCCAGCAGCCCCAGGGTGAGAGGGGAGCAGTACTTC
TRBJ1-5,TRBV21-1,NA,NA,CASSKIAKKPSNQPQHF,TGTGCCAGCAGCAAAATCGCGAAAAAACCAAGCAATCAGCCCCAGCATTTT
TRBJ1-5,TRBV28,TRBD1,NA,CASSTLTGGNQPQHF,TGTGCCAGCAGTACCCTGACAGGGGGCAATCAGCCCCAGCATTTT
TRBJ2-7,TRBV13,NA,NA,CASSLPTESYEQYF,TGTGCCAGCAGCCTACCGACTGAGTCCTACGAGCAGTACTTC
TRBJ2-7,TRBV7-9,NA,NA,CASSYREETGEQYF,TGTGCCAGCAGCTACAGGGAAGAAACCGGGGAGCAGTACTTC
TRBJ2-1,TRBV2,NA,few,CASSEPMGSGDGDNEQFF,TGTGCCAGCAGTGAACCGATGGGTAGCGGCGATGGGGACAATGAGCAGTTCTTC
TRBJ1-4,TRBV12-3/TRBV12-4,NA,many,CASSFSRVKLFF,TGTGCCAGCAGTTTTAGTCGGGTAAAACTGTTTTTT
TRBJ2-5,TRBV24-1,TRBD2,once,CATSDGTSGIETQYF,TGTGCCACCAGTGACGGGACCAGCGGGATAGAGACCCAGTACTTC
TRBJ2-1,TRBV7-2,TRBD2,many,CASSLERGASEQFF,TGTGCCAGCAGCTTAGAGCGGGGAGCAAGTGAGCAGTTCTTC
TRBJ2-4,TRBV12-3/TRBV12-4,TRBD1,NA,CASRRTGTYEKYF,TGTGCCAGCAGAAGGACAGGGACCTACGAGAAGTACTTC
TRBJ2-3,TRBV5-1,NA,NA,CASREVAGPDTQYF,TGCGCCAGCAGGGAAGTGGCAGGACCAGATACGCAGTATTTT
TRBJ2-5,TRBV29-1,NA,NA,CSGSGVYETQYF,TGCAGCGGATCAGGGGTTTACGAGACCCAGTACTTC
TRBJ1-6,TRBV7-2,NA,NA,CASSLQGGGDSPLHF,TGTGCCAGCAGCCTGCAGGGCGGCGGTGATTCACCCCTCCACTTT
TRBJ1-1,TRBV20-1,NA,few,CSARGEEMNTEAFF,TGCAGTGCTAGAGGAGAGGAGATGAACACTGAAGCTTTCTTT
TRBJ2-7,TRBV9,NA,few,CASSVGIAHEQYF,TGTGCCAGCAGCGTAGGCATAGCCCACGAGCAGTACTTC
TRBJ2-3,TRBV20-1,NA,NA,CSAAPPSTDTQYF,TGCAGTGCTGCCCCGCCTAGCACAGATACGCAGTATTTT
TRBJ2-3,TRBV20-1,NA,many,CSARIPLGTYPQYF,TGCAGTGCTAGAATCCCGCTGGGGACCTATCCGCAGTATTTT
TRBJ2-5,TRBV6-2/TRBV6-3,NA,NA,CASSYSYTAGGTQYF,TGTGCCAGCAGTTACTCGTACACCGCGGGTGGGACCCAGTACTTC
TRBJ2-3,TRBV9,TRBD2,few,CASSVESGRGTDTQYF,TGTGCCAGCAGCGTAGAAAGCGGGAGGGGCACAGATACGCAGTATTTT
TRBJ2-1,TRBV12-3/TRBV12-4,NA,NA,CASRFTSDPRDEQFF,TGTGCCAGCAGATTCACTTCGGACCCTAGGGATGAGCAGTTCTTC
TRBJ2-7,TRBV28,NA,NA,CASSFWARDHYEQYF,TGTGCCAGCAGTTTCTGGGCGCGGGACCACTACGAGCAGTACTTC
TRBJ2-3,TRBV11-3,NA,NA,CASREAADTQYF,TGTGCCAGCAGAGAGGCGGCAGATACGCAGTATTTT
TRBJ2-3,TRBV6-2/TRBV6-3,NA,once,CASSYGGFAADTQYF,TGTGCCAGCAGTTACGGAGGATTTGCAGCAGATACGCAGTATTTT
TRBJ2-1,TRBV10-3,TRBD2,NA,CAIATPRAGSPNEQFF,TGTGCCATCGCCACACCCAGAGCGGGATCACCCAATGAGCAGTTCTTC
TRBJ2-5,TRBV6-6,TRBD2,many,CASSYLAGETQYF,TGTGCCAGCAGTTACCTAGCGGGAGAGACCCAGTACTTC
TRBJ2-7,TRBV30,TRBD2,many,CAWSSGSREQYF,TGTGCCTGGTCTAGCGGGAGCCGGGAGCAGTACTTC
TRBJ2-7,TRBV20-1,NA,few,CSASGEHDSYEQYF,TGCAGTGCGTCGGGGGAACACGACTCCTACGAGCAGTACTTC
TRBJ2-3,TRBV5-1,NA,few,CASSVGGQKDTQYF,TGCGCCAGCAGCGTGGGGGGGCAGAAAGATACGCAGTATTTT
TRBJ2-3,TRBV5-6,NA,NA,CASSSETRGADTQYF,TGTGCCAGCAGTTCCGAGACTAGGGGTGCAGATACGCAGTATTTT